What follows is one TCR beta chain and its context. Stated time point: pretreatment peripheral blood. The data originate from a study of PD-L1 blockade in urothelial cancer. Turning to the study itself: About 90% of the 29 patients were men who had bladder-origin urothelial cancer. Blood drawn 3 weeks (second dose) and 6 weeks after treatment start was analyzed.

Spiking of synthetic TCR analog templates was performed in each PCR. TCRdb keeps only in-frame clones here, not all; method: immunoSEQ multiplex PCR. Of under 55,000 clones listed, roughly 80% were seen once; the top ten hold roughly 3.3%. CDR3 length: 14 residues. Germline V gives CDR1 KGHSH, CDR2 LQKENI. Trimming shortened V by 2 bases and J by 5 bases, and 9 bases separated the two germline ends. Source: PBMCs, taken around atezolizumab (anti-PD-L1) treatment. This clonotype was sampled from a man in his sixties or seventies with urothelial cancer. The V gene is TRBV18, the J gene TRBJ2-2; D is perhaps TRBD2 (6 bases). The CDR3 reads CASSPWGTTGELFF. The CDR3 DNA reads as TGTGCCAGCTCACCATGGGGGACTACCGGGGAGCTGTTTTTT.